The T cell receptor beta chain under discussion was sequenced for a study of spatial heterogeneity in lung cancer. Study-level background: Certain samples of blood were taken at disease recurrence; median time to first recurrence was over 300 days. More than eight raw reads, on average, carried each unique TCR and UMI combination.

Trimming cost V 1 base and J 4 bases; bases outside gene matches: 6. Germline values: CDR1 SEHNR, CDR2 FQNEAQ (reference sequence). This CDR3 region has 15 residues. This clonotype came up many times. The antigen is not known. A library prepared for alpha chains yielded this beta chain as an off-target read; its size is of little meaning. The time point denotes: blood taken at disease recurrence. Frozen PBMC, nontumor lung or tumor provided whole RNA, which was sequenced unsorted. Unique molecular identifiers, one per molecule, were present on every TCR cDNA molecule. TCRdb itself ran the 5' RACE reads through MiXCR, one entry per CDR3 protein. The repertoire holds approximately 10,000 distinct CDR3 sequences, with over 3% as singletons. Findings of the study overall: Expanded tumor TCRs that were ubiquitous appeared in blood more at resection than follow-up.

Sequencing was performed on PBMCs, taken at recurrence. This TCR was recovered from a female donor with early-stage non-small cell lung cancer. V is TRBV7-9 and J is TRBJ1-1, with 7 bases that match TRBD1. The CDR3 DNA reads as TGTGCCAGCAGCTTAGAGGGTGCAGGGGGCACTGAAGCTTTCTTT. This codes for CASSLEGAGGTEAFF.